A selection of T cell receptor beta chains follows, all from one sample in a study. TCRdb recomputed calls from the RT-PCR reads with MiXCR, one row per CDR3 protein. Among 550,000 to 750,000 distinct CDR3 sequences listed, 12% to 15% were seen once. The sequenced sample was memory CD4+ T cells from blood. The source is a female donor in good health, serving as a healthy control. The CDR3 runs from the conserved cysteine through the conserved F or W. Fields, in order: clone size, V gene, D gene, J gene, CDR3 protein, CDR3 DNA. The D gene is left open where the match is weak. Clone sizes are given selectively: once, few, many, or a class where the clone is expanded.

size: many
V: TRBV20-1
D: .
J: TRBJ1-1
CDR3: CSAPGPGHTEAFF
DNA: TGCAGTGCCCCTGGTCCGGGTCACACTGAAGCTTTCTTT

size: .
V: TRBV4-2
D: .
J: TRBJ1-3
CDR3: CASSQLADTGNTIYF
DNA: TGTGCCAGCAGCCAACTGGCAGATACTGGAAACACCATATATTTT

size: few
V: TRBV7-2
D: .
J: TRBJ1-4
CDR3: CATQRGSNEKLFF
DNA: TGTGCCACTCAGCGGGGCAGCAATGAAAAACTGTTTTTT

size: .
V: TRBV12-3/TRBV12-4
D: .
J: TRBJ1-3
CDR3: CASSLGVSTSGNTIYF
DNA: TGTGCCAGCAGTTTGGGGGTCTCCACCTCTGGAAACACCATATATTTT

size: .
V: TRBV7-2
D: .
J: TRBJ2-1
CDR3: CASSLARGVYNEQFF
DNA: TGTGCCAGCAGCTTAGCGCGTGGCGTCTACAATGAGCAGTTCTTC

size: few
V: TRBV20-1
D: .
J: TRBJ1-1
CDR3: CSAHRGGARTEAFF
DNA: TGCAGTGCTCATAGAGGGGGGGCGCGGACTGAAGCTTTCTTT

size: many
V: TRBV29-1
D: TRBD2
J: TRBJ2-1
CDR3: CSVPGASGRGEQFF
DNA: TGCAGCGTCCCGGGGGCTAGCGGGAGAGGGGAGCAGTTCTTC

size: .
V: TRBV20-1
D: .
J: TRBJ1-6
CDR3: CSAFGGGSNSPLHF
DNA: TGCAGTGCTTTTGGGGGAGGAAGTAATTCACCCCTCCACTTT

size: .
V: TRBV24-1
D: TRBD1
J: TRBJ1-2
CDR3: CATSDPKDRGHGYTF
DNA: TGTGCCACCAGTGATCCTAAGGACAGGGGGCATGGCTACACCTTC

size: few
V: TRBV3-1
D: .
J: TRBJ2-7
CDR3: CASSPMLADYEQYF
DNA: TGTGCCAGCAGCCCTATGCTAGCAGATTACGAGCAGTACTTC

size: .
V: TRBV30
D: .
J: TRBJ1-2
CDR3: CAWRSQTFWGYTF
DNA: TGTGCCTGGAGGTCCCAGACATTTTGGGGCTACACCTTC

size: many
V: TRBV10-3
D: TRBD1
J: TRBJ1-1
CDR3: CAISAGTDNTEAFF
DNA: TGTGCCATCAGTGCCGGGACAGATAACACTGAAGCTTTCTTT

size: .
V: TRBV4-3
D: .
J: TRBJ1-1
CDR3: CASSQGGRVNEAFF
DNA: TGCGCCAGCAGCCAAGGTGGCAGGGTTAATGAAGCTTTCTTT

size: .
V: TRBV7-6
D: .
J: TRBJ2-1
CDR3: CASSPGLGGPNEQFF
DNA: TGTGCCAGCAGCCCGGGCTTGGGGGGCCCCAATGAGCAGTTCTTC

size: .
V: TRBV20-1
D: TRBD2
J: TRBJ2-1
CDR3: CSARSGLVLSSYNEQFF
DNA: TGCAGTGCTAGGTCGGGACTAGTCCTAAGCTCCTACAATGAGCAGTTCTTC

size: .
V: TRBV7-2
D: .
J: TRBJ2-2
CDR3: CASSPQAGGNTGELFF
DNA: TGTGCCAGCAGCCCCCAAGCCGGCGGAAACACCGGGGAGCTGTTTTTT

size: many
V: TRBV6-5
D: TRBD1
J: TRBJ2-7
CDR3: CASSPTGGNYEQYF
DNA: TGTGCCAGCAGTCCTACAGGGGGCAATTACGAGCAGTACTTC

size: few
V: TRBV5-1
D: .
J: TRBJ1-2
CDR3: CASSLHPGAGGYTF
DNA: TGCGCCAGCAGCCTTCATCCCGGGGCCGGCGGCTACACCTTC

size: .
V: TRBV10-3
D: .
J: TRBJ1-2
CDR3: CAISEWYSNYGYTF
DNA: TGTGCCATCAGTGAGTGGTATTCTAACTATGGCTACACCTTC

size: .
V: TRBV7-3
D: .
J: TRBJ2-7
CDR3: CASSLMGGTNYEQYF
DNA: TGTGCCAGCAGCTTAATGGGCGGGACCAACTACGAGCAGTACTTC

size: few
V: TRBV20-1
D: .
J: TRBJ1-6
CDR3: CSAWAVPNSPLHF
DNA: TGCAGTGCTTGGGCGGTCCCCAATTCACCCCTCCACTTT

size: many
V: TRBV7-9
D: TRBD2
J: TRBJ2-1
CDR3: CASSLDWPSGSSYNEQFF
DNA: TGTGCCAGCAGCTTAGACTGGCCTAGCGGCAGCTCCTACAATGAGCAGTTCTTC

size: .
V: TRBV12-3/TRBV12-4
D: TRBD1
J: TRBJ1-4
CDR3: CASSPGGNNEKLFF
DNA: TGTGCCAGCAGTCCAGGGGGAAATAATGAAAAACTGTTTTTT

size: few
V: TRBV7-9
D: .
J: TRBJ1-6
CDR3: CASSLGSSPTDGSPLHF
DNA: TGTGCCAGCAGCTTGGGTTCGAGCCCCACAGACGGATCACCCCTCCACTTT

size: few
V: TRBV25-1
D: .
J: TRBJ1-3
CDR3: CASSGGGNTIYF
DNA: TGTGCCAGCAGTGGTGGCGGAAACACCATATATTTT

size: .
V: TRBV6-5
D: TRBD1
J: TRBJ1-2
CDR3: CASSLTGGASYGYTF
DNA: TGTGCCAGCAGTTTGACAGGGGGCGCGAGCTATGGCTACACCTTC

size: few
V: TRBV20-1
D: .
J: TRBJ1-4
CDR3: CSARHQTTNEKLFF
DNA: TGCAGTGCTAGACATCAAACAACTAATGAAAAACTGTTTTTT

size: .
V: TRBV7-2
D: TRBD1
J: TRBJ2-7
CDR3: CASSYGQGGHYEQYF
DNA: TGTGCCAGCAGTTATGGACAGGGGGGACACTACGAGCAGTACTTC

size: .
V: TRBV12-3/TRBV12-4
D: .
J: TRBJ1-1
CDR3: CATVRGRNTEAFF
DNA: TGTGCCACTGTACGGGGGCGGAACACTGAAGCTTTCTTT

size: many
V: TRBV7-9
D: .
J: TRBJ1-5
CDR3: CASSLVLGLGNQPQHF
DNA: TGTGCCAGCAGCTTAGTGTTGGGGCTCGGCAATCAGCCCCAGCATTTT

size: few
V: TRBV7-2
D: .
J: TRBJ1-4
CDR3: CASSLRTNEKLFF
DNA: TGTGCCAGCAGCTTACGCACTAATGAAAAACTGTTTTTT

size: .
V: TRBV6-1
D: TRBD1
J: TRBJ1-5
CDR3: CASREDRVGNQPQHF
DNA: TGTGCCAGCAGAGAAGACAGGGTAGGCAATCAGCCCCAGCATTTT

size: few
V: TRBV6-5
D: .
J: TRBJ1-5
CDR3: CASGSRGDQPQHF
DNA: TGTGCCAGCGGTTCCCGAGGTGATCAGCCCCAGCATTTT

size: many
V: TRBV30
D: .
J: TRBJ2-7
CDR3: CAWSVGQYEQYF
DNA: TGTGCCTGGAGTGTTGGGCAATACGAGCAGTACTTC